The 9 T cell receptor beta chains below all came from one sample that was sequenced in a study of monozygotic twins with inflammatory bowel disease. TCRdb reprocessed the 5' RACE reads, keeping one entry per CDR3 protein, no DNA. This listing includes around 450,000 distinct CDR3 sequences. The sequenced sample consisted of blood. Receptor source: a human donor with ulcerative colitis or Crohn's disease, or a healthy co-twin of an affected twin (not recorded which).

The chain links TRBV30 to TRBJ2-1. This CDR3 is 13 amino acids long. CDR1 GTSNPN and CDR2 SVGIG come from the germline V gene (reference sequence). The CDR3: CAWSENMKNEQFF.

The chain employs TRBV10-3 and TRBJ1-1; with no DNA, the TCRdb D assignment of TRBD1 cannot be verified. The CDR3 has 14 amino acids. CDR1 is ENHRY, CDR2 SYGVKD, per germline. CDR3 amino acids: CASQGASGNTEAFF.

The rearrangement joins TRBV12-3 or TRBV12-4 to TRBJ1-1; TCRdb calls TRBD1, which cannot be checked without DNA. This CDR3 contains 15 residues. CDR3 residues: CASSPRDRMNTEAFF.

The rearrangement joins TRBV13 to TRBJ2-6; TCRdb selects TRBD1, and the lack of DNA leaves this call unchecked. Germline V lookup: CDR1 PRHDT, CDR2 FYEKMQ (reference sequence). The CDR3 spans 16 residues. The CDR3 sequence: CASSLEGQTGANVLTF. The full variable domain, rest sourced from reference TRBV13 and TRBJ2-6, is AAGVIQSPRHLIKEKRETATLKCYPIPRHDTVYWYQQGPGQDPQFLISFYEKMQSDKGSIPDRFSAQQFSDYHSELNMSSLELGDSALYFCASSLEGQTGANVLTFGAGSRLTVL.

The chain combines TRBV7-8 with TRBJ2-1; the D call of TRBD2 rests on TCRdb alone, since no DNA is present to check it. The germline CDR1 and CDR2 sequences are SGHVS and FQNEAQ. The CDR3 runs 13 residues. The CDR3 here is CASSSHGENEQFF.

CDR3 sequence reads: CASSDRQPRLNGYTF. This rearrangement joins TRBV6-1 to TRBJ1-2. The CDR3 is 15 residues long. Looked up from germline, CDR1 is MNHNS and CDR2 is SASEGT.

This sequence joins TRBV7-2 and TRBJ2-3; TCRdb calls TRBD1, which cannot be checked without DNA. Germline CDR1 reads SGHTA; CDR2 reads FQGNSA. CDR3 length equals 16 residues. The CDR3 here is CASSRGTLASTDTQYF.

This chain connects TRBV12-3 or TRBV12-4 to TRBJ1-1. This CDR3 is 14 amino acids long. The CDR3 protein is CASSPLTENTEAFF.

The CDR3 sequence is CASRGQGLLNTEAFF. The rearrangement links TRBV5-1 to TRBJ1-1; TCRdb gives TRBD1 as the D gene, but with no DNA this cannot be confirmed. Germline CDR1 SGHRS, CDR2 YFSETQ. The CDR3 loop spans 15 amino acids.